A selection of T cell receptor beta chains follows, all from one sample in a study of blood T cell repertoires in COVID-19. Sequencing was performed with immunoSEQ multiplex PCR; in TCRdb, only in-frame clones are kept and a portion is missing. The sample yields roughly 400,000 clones, approximately 89% seen once. The sequenced sample consisted of peripheral blood. These receptors all stem from a woman aged 55-75 years with COVID-19, enrolled during active disease. The conserved cysteine and the conserved F or W are not part of the CDR3 here. The order of the fields is V gene, CDR3 protein.

V gene: TRBV10-3
CDR3 protein: AIAGGSEKLF

V gene: TRBV19
CDR3 protein: ASSPYRGRDTEAF

V gene: TRBV18
CDR3 protein: ASSPPVPGVDNEQF

V gene: TRBV4-1
CDR3 protein: ASSQEGGGFPPGTDTQY

V gene: TRBV6-1
CDR3 protein: ASSEESGIGTEAF

V gene: TRBV4-1
CDR3 protein: ASSQGGVGYGYT

V gene: TRBV25-1
CDR3 protein: ASSPRTFSGTDTQY

V gene: TRBV5-5
CDR3 protein: ASSSRQGSGNTEAF

V gene: TRBV6-5
CDR3 protein: ASGQPGTQY

V gene: TRBV7-9
CDR3 protein: ASSFSGKETQY

V gene: TRBV11-3
CDR3 protein: ASTGLHEQY

V gene: TRBV7-3
CDR3 protein: ASSTGGRNTEAF

V gene: TRBV11-1
CDR3 protein: ASSLEGTGELF

V gene: TRBV28
CDR3 protein: ASSPPRGATYNSPLH

V gene: TRBV18
CDR3 protein: ASSRDRGMNTEAF

V gene: TRBV5-1
CDR3 protein: ASSLAEQPAADTQY

V gene: TRBV10-1
CDR3 protein: ASSEDRGNSPLH

V gene: TRBV5-1
CDR3 protein: ASSLRQGEGNTIY

V gene: TRBV11-3
CDR3 protein: ASSPGTGADEQY

V gene: TRBV7-2
CDR3 protein: ASSFYGNTIY

V gene: TRBV3-1/TRBV3-2
CDR3 protein: ASSQDMGAYEQY

V gene: TRBV6-1
CDR3 protein: ASSEAGGNTEAF

V gene: TRBV5-4
CDR3 protein: ASSTTGQGGYGYT

V gene: TRBV4-1
CDR3 protein: ASSRGQGNSGANVLT

V gene: TRBV5-1
CDR3 protein: ASKPYRGNTEAF

V gene: TRBV7-3
CDR3 protein: ASSLSGLPTDTQY

V gene: TRBV18
CDR3 protein: ASSPPGTVYEQY

V gene: TRBV5-1
CDR3 protein: ASSPQGAGPQH

V gene: TRBV7-3
CDR3 protein: ASSLGRNTGELF

V gene: TRBV18
CDR3 protein: ASSPDQGTEAF

V gene: TRBV29-1
CDR3 protein: SVDGGALYNEQF

V gene: TRBV4-2
CDR3 protein: ASSLSGGMETQY